What follows are 13 T cell receptor beta chains derived from one specimen sequenced in a study of shared clonotypes between healthy human individuals. The repertoire was sequenced with immunoSEQ multiplex PCR; TCRdb's copy has only in-frame clones and lacks some. The sample holds over 850,000 clones, 75% to 85% seen once. The sequenced sample consisted of memory CD4+ T cells from PBMCs. Subset here: CD45RA-negative fraction. All receptors come from a man aged 18 to 30 in good health. Some clones in this sample may be carry-over from other donors' samples.

The J gene is TRBJ1-2, the V gene TRBV28; TRBD1 might be the D (5 bases). The CDR3 sequence is 15 residues long. V gave up 8 bases and J gave up 4 bases, with 20 bases separating them. Germline CDR1 is MDHEN and CDR2 is SYDVKM. The CDR3 protein is CASRPGTINGYGYTF. The CDR3 nucleotides read TGTGCCAGCCGCCCCGGGACCATAAATGGCTATGGCTACACCTTC.

The rearrangement uses TRBV5-4 and TRBJ2-4, with D perhaps assigned TRBD1 or TRBD2 (5 bases each). Germline-derived CDR1 and CDR2 are SGHNT and YYREEE (reference sequence). The CDR3 sequence is 16 residues long. The ends were cut back, 4 bases at V and 3 bases at J, with 17 bases in the middle. As DNA, the CDR3 is TGTGCCAGCAGCCTCGGGGCTCCCTTAGACAAAAACATTCAGTACTTC. It codes for CASSLGAPLDKNIQYF.

V gene TRBV28 combines with J gene TRBJ1-1; D is ambiguous. The germline CDR1 and CDR2 sequences are MDHEN and SYDVKM. This CDR3 is 14 amino acids long. The germline V and J ends were trimmed by 0 bases and 1 base, with 6 bases remaining between them. The CDR3 protein is CASSLWRQNTEAFF. CDR3 bases: TGTGCCAGCAGTTTATGGCGTCAGAACACTGAAGCTTTCTTT.

There are a few counts of this clone. The genes are TRBV28 and TRBJ1-2; weak D call: TRBD1 (5 bases). Germline-derived CDR1 and CDR2 are MDHEN and SYDVKM. The CDR3 consists of 13 residues. V lost 2 bases, J lost 7 bases, and 11 bases lay in between. Here the CDR3 reads CASSLIQGGGYTF. DNA for the CDR3: TGTGCCAGCAGTTTAATTCAGGGTGGTGGCTACACCTTC.

This chain uses TRBV2 with TRBJ2-5; 13 bases map to TRBD2. Losses at the gene ends were 6 bases for V and 4 bases for J; bases not matched to a gene: 2. The CDR3 runs to 14 residues. The germline CDR1 and CDR2 sequences are SNHLY and FYNNEI. The DNA for the CDR3 is TGTGCCAGCAGCGGGACTAGCGGGATAGAGACCCAGTACTTC. It encodes CASSGTSGIETQYF.

This clone came up a few times. The DNA of the CDR3 is TGTGCCAGCAGGCCCCACGACAGGGACACCGGGGAGCTGTTTTTT. It specifies CASRPHDRDTGELFF. The rearrangement links TRBV6-5 to TRBJ2-2; the match to TRBD1 covers 7 bases. In germline, CDR1 is MNHEY, CDR2 SVGAGI. Losses at the gene ends were 6 bases for V and 3 bases for J; bases not matched to a gene: 7. This CDR3 spans 15 amino acids.

The chain employs TRBV6-1 and TRBJ2-1; 7 bases fit TRBD1. CDR3 length equals 15 residues. The V gene end was trimmed by 7 bases and the J gene end by 0 bases; junction bases not matched to a gene: 6. From germline, CDR1 is MNHNS and CDR2 SASEGT. CDR3 protein: CASKLTGSSYNEQFF. The CDR3, as DNA: TGTGCCAGCAAACTGACAGGGAGCTCCTACAATGAGCAGTTCTTC.

This clone showed up many times. Mismatch with germline at one junction end may stem from a read error. The chain has TRBV5-7 and TRBJ1-1; no definite D call. TRBV5-7 is designated an ORF whose function remains uncertain. The CDR3 contains 13 residues. In nucleotides, the CDR3 is TGTGCCAGCAGCTTGGAAGGGAACACTGGAGCTTTCTTT. It is translated as CASSLEGNTGAFF.

This clone came up once. J is TRBJ2-5 and V is TRBV7-6; 9 bases align to TRBD1. Germline trimming cut 5 bases from V and 0 bases from J; bases unmatched to any gene: 10. The CDR3 is 17 residues long. Germline-derived CDR1 and CDR2 are SGHVS and FNYEAQ. The CDR3 region has the DNA TGTGCCAGCAGCCCGGGGACAGGGAGGGCGTACCAAGAGACCCAGTACTTC. Translated: CASSPGTGRAYQETQYF.

The chain recombines TRBV7-7 with TRBJ2-5; D not certain. Germline-derived CDR1 and CDR2 are SSHAT and FNYEAQ (reference sequence). The CDR3 is made up of 14 amino acids. Trimming stripped 2 bases from V and 0 bases from J, with 7 bases between. As DNA, the CDR3 is TGTGCCAGCAGCTTAAGGAGTAACCAAGAGACCCAGTACTTC. It yields the protein CASSLRSNQETQYF.

This sequence joins TRBV30 and TRBJ2-3; 8 positions match TRBD1. V shed 2 bases and J 2 bases; nucleotides not matched to a gene: 9. From germline, CDR1 is GTSNPN and CDR2 SVGIG (reference sequence). The CDR3 runs to 16 residues. CDR3 in DNA: TGTGCCTGGAGTCGTCGGGACAGGACCTTCACAGATACGCAGTATTTT. Translated, it gives CAWSRRDRTFTDTQYF.

This rearrangement joins TRBV7-3 to TRBJ1-5, with D perhaps TRBD1 (5 bases). The CDR3 loop spans 15 amino acids. Trimming stripped 0 bases from V and 5 bases from J, with 11 bases between. Germline CDR1 SGHTA, CDR2 FQGTGA. The CDR3 reads CASSLTGTADQPQHF. The CDR3 DNA sequence: TGTGCCAGCAGCTTAACAGGGACCGCGGATCAGCCCCAGCATTTT. Full variable domain (missing parts from reference TRBV7-3 and TRBJ1-5): GAGVSQTPSNKVTEKGKYVELRCDPISGHTALYWYRQSLGQGPEFLIYFQGTGAADDSGLPNDRFFAVRPEGSVSTLKIQRTERGDSAVYLCASSLTGTADQPQHFGDGTRLSIL.

The table lists this clone with a count of one. The same CDR3 is also encoded by other DNA sequences in this sample. V gene TRBV29-1 combines with J gene TRBJ2-5; D may match TRBD1 or TRBD2 (5 bases each). Germline loops: CDR1 SQVTM, CDR2 ANQGSEA. V gave up 3 bases and J gave up 5 bases, with 13 bases separating them. The CDR3 length is 13 residues. The DNA for the CDR3 is TGCAGCGTTGAGTCGGGGCGGCGGGAGACCCAGTACTTC. Translation gives CSVESGRRETQYF.